The clone carrying this T cell receptor beta chain ranks as medium-sized. Its antigen remains unidentified. These data come from a study of T cell repertoires in aging, cancer and after chemotherapy. As for the study in general: Roughly 10 million TCR reads made up the full dataset. Points from the study as a whole: Loss of evenness, beyond lost richness, contributed to age-related TCR diversity decline in cancer patients.

V shed 4 bases, J shed 1 base, and the junction held 7 bases outside the gene matches. The CDR3 loop spans 16 amino acids. Germline V gene sequence: CDR1 LNHDA, CDR2 SQIVND (reference sequence). A mixed TRB-A/B primer pool amplified rearranged TRB by multiplex touch-down PCR. In TCRdb, the multiplex PCR reads were re-called with MiXCR into one record per CDR3 protein. In the table there are 5,000 to 6,000 distinct CDR3 sequences, around 21% of which are singletons. Peripheral blood genomic DNA, not sorted cells or RNA, was the template. The specimen was blood. This sequence joins TRBV19 and TRBJ2-3; 8 bases fit TRBD1. The sequence came from a human donor in good health. The donor label of this sample is uncertain. DNA for the CDR3: TGTGCCAGTAGTAAGCAGGGGGCGCGAGGCACAGATACGCAGTATTTT. Its translation: CASSKQGARGTDTQYF.